The 11 T cell receptor beta chains given below trace back to one sample, sequenced in a study of T cell responses to AZD1222 COVID-19 vaccine. The repertoire was sequenced with immunoSEQ multiplex PCR; TCRdb's copy has only in-frame clones and lacks some. The sample yields tens of thousands of clones, 90% to 95% seen once. Specimen: peripheral blood, collected on day 0 of MenACWY control vaccination. The receptors were sampled from an adult in good health.

The rearrangement uses TRBV6-2 or TRBV6-3 and TRBJ2-1; D is unclear. Trimming removed 2 bases from V and 3 bases from J, with 5 bases in between. The CDR3 consists of 13 residues. CDR1 and CDR2 from the germline V gene are MNHEY and SVGEGT. DNA for the CDR3: TGTGCCAGCAGTTACGAACTCTACAATGAGCAGTTCTTC. Translation gives CASSYELYNEQFF.

The chain recombines TRBV7-9 with TRBJ2-2; D not certain. The CDR3 consists of 13 residues. Germline V gives CDR1 SEHNR, CDR2 FQNEAQ (reference sequence). Trimming left V 5 bases short and J 9 bases short, with 13 bases between. The DNA of the CDR3 is TGTGCCAGCAGCCCCGACGAGATTCGGGAGCTGTTTTTT. Its protein product is CASSPDEIRELFF.

V is TRBV12-3 or TRBV12-4 and J is TRBJ2-7; no definite D call. The CDR3 sequence is 12 residues long. Trimming left V 5 bases short and J 4 bases short, with 9 bases between. CDR3 in amino acids: CASSTQVYEQYF. The CDR3 bases are TGTGCCAGCAGTACCCAGGTATACGAGCAGTACTTC.

The V gene is TRBV7-8, the J gene TRBJ1-1; D is unresolved. Germline V gene lookup returns CDR1 SGHVS and CDR2 FQNEAQ. V was shortened by 5 bases and J by 7 bases, with 8 bases between the two germline ends. The CDR3 has 11 amino acids. The CDR3 bases are TGTGCCAGCAGCCCCCAAATTGAAGCTTTCTTT. Translating it yields CASSPQIEAFF. Full variable domain (outside the CDR3, taken from reference TRBV7-8 and TRBJ1-1): GAGVSQSPRYKVAKRGQDVALRCDPISGHVSLFWYQQALGQGPEFLTYFQNEAQLDKSGLPSDRFFAERPEGSVSTLKIQRTQQEDSAVYLCASSPQIEAFFGQGTRLTVV.

The rearrangement links TRBV7-6 to TRBJ1-5, with 8 bases lining up with TRBD1. The V segment lost 5 bases and the J segment 0 bases; nucleotides outside the gene matches: 3. The CDR3 runs to 15 residues. Germline loops: CDR1 SGHVS, CDR2 FNYEAQ. Here the CDR3 DNA reads TGTGCCAGCAGCCTACAGGGGGATAGCAATCAGCCCCAGCATTTT. This encodes CASSLQGDSNQPQHF.

The V and J genes are TRBV9 and TRBJ2-1, with unresolved D. V gave up 0 bases and J gave up 5 bases, with 3 bases separating them. The CDR3 is made up of 12 amino acids. Germline V gene sequence: CDR1 SGDLS, CDR2 YYNGEE. CDR3 region: CASSVADNEQFF. For the CDR3, the DNA is TGTGCCAGCAGCGTAGCAGACAATGAGCAGTTCTTC.

The rearrangement uses TRBV7-9 and TRBJ2-3; D tentatively fits TRBD1 or TRBD2 (5 bases each). Trimming stripped 6 bases from V and 1 base from J, with 17 bases between. The germline V gene encodes CDR1 SEHNR and CDR2 FQNEAQ (reference sequence). CDR3 length: 16 residues. CDR3 nucleotide sequence: TGTGCCAGCAGAAGCAAGGGACCCCGCCGCACAGATACGCAGTATTTT. Amino acid sequence: CASRSKGPRRTDTQYF.

This clone was found once. The V and J genes are TRBV28 and TRBJ2-7; D is ambiguous. Per the germline V gene, CDR1 is MDHEN and CDR2 is SYDVKM. The V gene lost 3 bases and the J gene lost 0 bases, with 9 bases spanning the gap. This CDR3 has 14 amino acids. CDR3 nucleotide sequence: TGTGCCAGCAGTTTGGGGATTAGCTCCTACGAGCAGTACTTC. This encodes CASSLGISSYEQYF.

This rearrangement joins TRBV15 to TRBJ2-6; 10 positions agree with TRBD1. V was clipped by 6 bases and J by 3 bases; unmatched bases: 8. The CDR3 covers 17 residues. Germline V CDR1 and CDR2: LNHNV, YYDKDF (reference sequence). The CDR3 DNA reads TGTGCCACCAGGGGAAGGGACAGGGGTAGTGGGGCCAACGTCCTGACTTTC. This translates into CATRGRDRGSGANVLTF.

This clone has only one observation. The rearrangement uses TRBV11-2 and TRBJ2-1; 14 bases agree with TRBD2. CDR3 length equals 15 residues. V trimming: 7 bases; J trimming: 7 bases; junction bases outside the gene matches: 6. Germline CDR1 is SGHAT and CDR2 is FQNNGV. The CDR3 DNA sequence: TGTGCCAGCATCAAGGGACTAGCGGGAGCGAATGAGCAGTTCTTC. Residues: CASIKGLAGANEQFF.

The chain has TRBV27 and TRBJ2-7; weak D call: TRBD1 (8 bases). Looked up from germline, CDR1 is MNHEY and CDR2 is SMNVEV (reference sequence). Trimming left V 2 bases short and J 1 base short, with 12 bases between. The CDR3 contains 15 residues. The CDR3 nucleotides are TGTGCCAGCAGTTTACAACAGGGGGGGTCCTACGAGCAGTACTTC. Protein: CASSLQQGGSYEQYF.